This is a list of T cell receptor beta chains from one sample in a study of breast tumors, draining lymph nodes, adjacent tissues. TCRdb re-called the multiplex PCR reads through MiXCR, storing one row per CDR3 protein. The sample records approximately 200,000 distinct CDR3 sequences, approximately 33% being singletons. The sequenced sample was axillary lymph node tissue. The receptor set was obtained from a female donor with breast cancer. Some clones in this sample may be carry-over from other donors' samples. CDR3s include the opening cysteine and the closing phenylalanine or tryptophan. D genes are given only for firm matches. For some rows the clone size is stated as once, few or many, or as a class when expanded; others skip it.

d_gene: NA
abundance: once
v_gene: TRBV2
j_gene: TRBJ1-3
CDR3aa: CASSELSGNTIYF
CDR3nt: TGTGCCAGCAGTGAACTCTCTGGAAACACCATATATTTT

d_gene: NA
abundance: few
v_gene: TRBV5-4
j_gene: TRBJ2-3
CDR3aa: CASRGRGQEDTQYF
CDR3nt: TGTGCCAGCAGGGGGCGGGGGCAGGAAGATACGCAGTATTTT

d_gene: TRBD1
abundance: NA
v_gene: TRBV29-1
j_gene: TRBJ1-6
CDR3aa: CSPDRDSPLHF
CDR3nt: TGCAGCCCGGACAGGGATTCACCCCTCCACTTT

d_gene: NA
abundance: many
v_gene: TRBV4-3
j_gene: TRBJ2-7
CDR3aa: CASSQDSDGETTGQYF
CDR3nt: TGCGCCAGCAGCCAAGATTCGGATGGGGAAACTACGGGGCAGTACTTC

d_gene: TRBD1
abundance: NA
v_gene: TRBV6-6
j_gene: TRBJ1-1
CDR3aa: CASSYTTGGWTEAFF
CDR3nt: TGTGCCAGCAGTTACACGACAGGGGGCTGGACTGAAGCTTTCTTT

d_gene: TRBD1
abundance: many
v_gene: TRBV19
j_gene: TRBJ1-5
CDR3aa: CASSIAQGANQPQHF
CDR3nt: TGTGCCAGTAGTATAGCTCAGGGGGCAAATCAGCCCCAGCATTTT

d_gene: TRBD2
abundance: many
v_gene: TRBV12-3/TRBV12-4
j_gene: TRBJ2-2
CDR3aa: CASSLGLAGASNTGELFF
CDR3nt: TGTGCCAGCAGTTTAGGACTAGCGGGGGCTTCGAACACCGGGGAGCTGTTTTTT

d_gene: TRBD2
abundance: many
v_gene: TRBV19
j_gene: TRBJ2-7
CDR3aa: CASSMPMLEREEFSYEQYF
CDR3nt: TGTGCCAGTAGTATGCCTATGCTGGAGCGGGAGGAGTTCTCCTACGAGCAGTACTTC

d_gene: TRBD2
abundance: many
v_gene: TRBV5-1
j_gene: TRBJ2-7
CDR3aa: CASSLVAGGPGEQYF
CDR3nt: TGCGCCAGCAGCTTGGTGGCGGGAGGGCCGGGCGAGCAGTACTTC

d_gene: TRBD2
abundance: many
v_gene: TRBV20-1
j_gene: TRBJ2-6
CDR3aa: CSARLGRVDSGANVLTF
CDR3nt: TGCAGTGCTAGGTTGGGGAGGGTGGATTCTGGGGCCAACGTCCTGACTTTC

d_gene: TRBD2
abundance: NA
v_gene: TRBV10-1
j_gene: TRBJ2-2
CDR3aa: CASTEGLGRDTGELFF
CDR3nt: TGCGCCAGCACGGAAGGACTAGGGAGAGACACCGGGGAGCTGTTTTTT

d_gene: TRBD2
abundance: NA
v_gene: TRBV20-1
j_gene: TRBJ2-3
CDR3aa: CSVRRLAASTDTQYF
CDR3nt: TGCAGTGTCAGACGACTAGCAGCTAGCACAGATACGCAGTATTTT

d_gene: NA
abundance: many
v_gene: TRBV19
j_gene: TRBJ1-5
CDR3aa: CASSIVGGVNQPQHF
CDR3nt: TGTGCCAGTAGTATAGTTGGGGGAGTCAATCAGCCCCAGCATTTT

d_gene: TRBD1
abundance: many
v_gene: TRBV12-3/TRBV12-4
j_gene: TRBJ1-6
CDR3aa: CAGRRQGSSPLHF
CDR3nt: TGTGCCGGCAGGAGACAGGGGAGTTCACCCCTCCACTTT

d_gene: TRBD1
abundance: many
v_gene: TRBV5-1
j_gene: TRBJ1-6
CDR3aa: CASSYALDRGFNSPLHF
CDR3nt: TGCGCCAGCAGCTATGCACTTGACAGGGGATTTAATTCACCCCTCCACTTT

d_gene: TRBD1
abundance: many
v_gene: TRBV20-1
j_gene: TRBJ1-2
CDR3aa: CSAFRADRDPNNDYTF
CDR3nt: TGCAGTGCCTTTCGTGCGGACAGGGATCCCAATAATGACTACACCTTC

d_gene: NA
abundance: many
v_gene: TRBV30
j_gene: TRBJ1-2
CDR3aa: CAWAVGLTAGDGYTF
CDR3nt: TGTGCCTGGGCCGTGGGGTTGACAGCGGGAGATGGCTACACCTTC

d_gene: TRBD2
abundance: few
v_gene: TRBV28
j_gene: TRBJ2-5
CDR3aa: CASSLKGTSAQETQYF
CDR3nt: TGTGCCAGCAGTTTAAAGGGGACTAGCGCCCAAGAGACCCAGTACTTC

d_gene: TRBD1
abundance: many
v_gene: TRBV2
j_gene: TRBJ2-1
CDR3aa: CASSPLDTGDRQFF
CDR3nt: TGTGCCAGCAGCCCCCTAGACACAGGGGACAGGCAGTTCTTC

d_gene: NA
abundance: many
v_gene: TRBV5-5
j_gene: TRBJ2-1
CDR3aa: CASSLAPRDRDNEQFF
CDR3nt: TGTGCCAGCAGCTTGGCCCCACGGGACCGGGACAATGAGCAGTTCTTC

d_gene: NA
abundance: once
v_gene: TRBV7-3
j_gene: TRBJ1-1
CDR3aa: CASSLEAAIGAFF
CDR3nt: TGTGCCAGCAGCTTAGAGGCCGCGATTGGGGCTTTCTTT

d_gene: NA
abundance: NA
v_gene: TRBV12-3/TRBV12-4
j_gene: TRBJ2-5
CDR3aa: CASSLDGLQETQYF
CDR3nt: TGTGCCAGCAGTTTAGACGGGCTCCAAGAGACCCAGTACTTC

d_gene: NA
abundance: NA
v_gene: TRBV12-3/TRBV12-4
j_gene: TRBJ2-7
CDR3aa: CASSLQGFVVNEQYF
CDR3nt: TGTGCCAGCAGTTTACAGGGTTTTGTAGTTAACGAGCAGTACTTC

d_gene: NA
abundance: NA
v_gene: TRBV5-1
j_gene: TRBJ1-5
CDR3aa: CASSFMRGVYNEHF
CDR3nt: TGCGCCAGCAGCTTCATGCGTGGGGTCTACAATGAGCATTTT

d_gene: NA
abundance: many
v_gene: TRBV7-2
j_gene: TRBJ1-4
CDR3aa: CASKEGRANEKLFF
CDR3nt: TGTGCCAGCAAAGAGGGGAGAGCTAATGAAAAACTGTTTTTT

d_gene: TRBD1
abundance: NA
v_gene: TRBV10-3
j_gene: TRBJ1-4
CDR3aa: CAIRVDRGNEKLFF
CDR3nt: TGTGCCATCAGGGTTGACAGGGGTAATGAAAAACTGTTTTTT

d_gene: TRBD1
abundance: many
v_gene: TRBV30
j_gene: TRBJ1-3
CDR3aa: CAWRRPGGSGNTIYF
CDR3nt: TGTGCCTGGAGACGACCAGGGGGCTCTGGAAACACCATATATTTT

d_gene: TRBD2
abundance: NA
v_gene: TRBV24-1
j_gene: TRBJ2-1
CDR3aa: CATSDSTGLAGDTYNEQFF
CDR3nt: TGTGCCACCAGTGATTCCACGGGACTAGCGGGGGATACCTACAATGAGCAGTTCTTC

d_gene: NA
abundance: many
v_gene: TRBV7-2
j_gene: TRBJ2-7
CDR3aa: CASSLLVVREQYF
CDR3nt: TGTGCCAGCAGCTTACTGGTGGTACGCGAGCAGTACTTC

d_gene: NA
abundance: NA
v_gene: TRBV20-1
j_gene: TRBJ1-2
CDR3aa: CSSSSPEGSKGCGYTF
CDR3nt: TGCAGTTCTAGTAGTCCCGAGGGAAGCAAGGGATGTGGCTACACCTTC

d_gene: TRBD2
abundance: many
v_gene: TRBV5-1
j_gene: TRBJ2-1
CDR3aa: CASSLVGTSGNYNEQFF
CDR3nt: TGCGCCAGCAGCTTGGTAGGGACTAGCGGGAACTACAATGAGCAGTTCTTC

d_gene: NA
abundance: NA
v_gene: TRBV7-8
j_gene: TRBJ2-5
CDR3aa: CASSLTATQETQYF
CDR3nt: TGTGCCAGCAGCTTAACAGCGACCCAAGAAACCCAGTACTTC

d_gene: NA
abundance: many
v_gene: TRBV2
j_gene: TRBJ2-1
CDR3aa: CASSEEAGEQFF
CDR3nt: TGTGCCAGCAGTGAAGAAGCAGGTGAGCAGTTCTTC

d_gene: NA
abundance: NA
v_gene: TRBV9
j_gene: TRBJ2-6
CDR3aa: CASSVEESGANVLTF
CDR3nt: TGTGCCAGCAGCGTAGAGGAATCCGGGGCCAACGTCCTGACTTTC

d_gene: NA
abundance: NA
v_gene: TRBV29-1
j_gene: TRBJ2-3
CDR3aa: CSVAREDTQYF
CDR3nt: TGCAGCGTTGCCAGGGAAGATACGCAGTATTTT

d_gene: TRBD1
abundance: many
v_gene: TRBV7-2
j_gene: TRBJ1-5
CDR3aa: CASSLEGGGTGGVLRSQHF
CDR3nt: TGTGCCAGCAGCTTAGAGGGGGGAGGGACAGGGGGCGTCCTCAGGTCCCAGCATTTT

d_gene: TRBD2
abundance: NA
v_gene: TRBV7-9
j_gene: TRBJ2-1
CDR3aa: CASGGGSYNEQFF
CDR3nt: TGTGCCAGCGGGGGAGGGTCCTACAATGAGCAGTTCTTC

d_gene: NA
abundance: many
v_gene: TRBV10-3
j_gene: TRBJ1-6
CDR3aa: CAIREGNSPLHF
CDR3nt: TGTGCCATCAGGGAAGGGAATTCACCCCTCCACTTT

d_gene: NA
abundance: once
v_gene: TRBV30
j_gene: TRBJ1-2
CDR3aa: CAWRFGRGAYGYTF
CDR3nt: TGTGCCTGGAGATTCGGCCGGGGAGCCTATGGCTACACCTTC

d_gene: NA
abundance: NA
v_gene: TRBV5-1
j_gene: TRBJ1-4
CDR3aa: CASSIGQGDEKLFF
CDR3nt: TGCGCCAGCAGCATCGGGCAGGGCGATGAAAAACTGTTTTTT

d_gene: TRBD1
abundance: many
v_gene: TRBV13
j_gene: TRBJ1-6
CDR3aa: CASSGGQGVNSPLHF
CDR3nt: TGTGCCAGCAGCGGCGGACAGGGAGTTAATTCACCCCTCCACTTT

d_gene: NA
abundance: NA
v_gene: TRBV27
j_gene: TRBJ2-5
CDR3aa: CASSSFLRGTPGTQYF
CDR3nt: TGTGCCAGCAGTTCATTCCTAAGGGGGACCCCAGGGACCCAGTACTTC

d_gene: NA
abundance: NA
v_gene: TRBV28
j_gene: TRBJ2-1
CDR3aa: CASSFASGFNNEQFF
CDR3nt: TGTGCCAGCAGTTTCGCCTCGGGATTTAACAATGAGCAGTTCTTC

d_gene: NA
abundance: NA
v_gene: TRBV5-1
j_gene: TRBJ2-3
CDR3aa: CASSLEGGSGDTQYF
CDR3nt: TGCGCCAGCAGCTTGGAGGGGGGAAGCGGGGATACGCAGTATTTT

d_gene: NA
abundance: NA
v_gene: TRBV2
j_gene: TRBJ2-3
CDR3aa: CASSTTRPGGSTDTQYF
CDR3nt: TGTGCCAGCAGTACGACTCGCCCCGGGGGAAGCACAGATACGCAGTATTTT

d_gene: NA
abundance: NA
v_gene: TRBV6-5
j_gene: TRBJ1-2
CDR3aa: CASSTRDLGQNYGYTF
CDR3nt: TGTGCCAGCAGTACCCGGGATCTTGGACAGAACTATGGCTACACCTTC

d_gene: NA
abundance: many
v_gene: TRBV20-1
j_gene: TRBJ2-7
CDR3aa: CSASFREQYF
CDR3nt: TGCAGTGCTAGCTTCCGGGAGCAGTACTTC

d_gene: TRBD2
abundance: NA
v_gene: TRBV10-1
j_gene: TRBJ2-2
CDR3aa: CASSVSGRAAGELFF
CDR3nt: TGCGCCAGCAGTGTCAGCGGGAGGGCCGCCGGGGAGCTGTTTTTT

d_gene: NA
abundance: many
v_gene: TRBV5-1
j_gene: TRBJ2-1
CDR3aa: CASSEGGGYNEQFF
CDR3nt: TGCGCCAGCAGCGAGGGGGGAGGGTACAATGAGCAGTTCTTC

d_gene: TRBD1
abundance: NA
v_gene: TRBV6-1
j_gene: TRBJ1-2
CDR3aa: CASSHRQGTTYGYTF
CDR3nt: TGTGCCAGCAGTCACCGACAGGGAACGACCTATGGCTACACCTTC

d_gene: NA
abundance: many
v_gene: TRBV5-5
j_gene: TRBJ2-7
CDR3aa: CASSFDGSYEQYF
CDR3nt: TGTGCCAGCAGCTTCGACGGCTCCTACGAGCAGTACTTC

d_gene: NA
abundance: NA
v_gene: TRBV7-9
j_gene: TRBJ1-1
CDR3aa: CASSLLSGRVRTEAFF
CDR3nt: TGTGCCAGCAGCTTACTTTCAGGCCGGGTCAGGACTGAAGCTTTCTTT

d_gene: NA
abundance: NA
v_gene: TRBV2
j_gene: TRBJ2-1
CDR3aa: CASSGRGAGSNEQFF
CDR3nt: TGTGCCAGCAGCGGAAGGGGGGCGGGAAGCAATGAGCAGTTCTTC